The rows below give T cell receptor beta chains drawn from one sample of a study of T cells after yellow fever vaccination. TCRdb reprocessed the 5' RACE reads with MiXCR, giving one entry per CDR3 protein. The data show 200,000 or so distinct CDR3 sequences, about 7% seen once. Here the sequenced sample was CD4+ T cells sorted from PBMCs, taken on the day of the yellow fever booster vaccination. The receptors originated from a man younger than 40 who received the YFV17D yellow fever vaccine. CDR3s include the opening cysteine and the closing phenylalanine or tryptophan. Fields, in order: clone size, J gene, D gene, V gene, CDR3 DNA, CDR3 protein. A D gene is named only where the DNA matches it firmly. Clone size is not always given. Where it is, it says once, few, many or a class for expanded clones.

many,TRBJ2-2,TRBD2,TRBV4-2,TGTGCCAGCAGCCAAGAATCTAGCGGGGCCGGGGAGCTGTTTTTT,CASSQESSGAGELFF
.,TRBJ2-7,.,TRBV5-1,TGCGCCAGATCTCCGTCTAGGGGACCGACGGACTCCTACGAGCAGTACTTC,CARSPSRGPTDSYEQYF
.,TRBJ2-5,TRBD1,TRBV4-2,TGTGCCAGCAGCCAGCCAGGACAGGGACATGAGACCCAGTACTTC,CASSQPGQGHETQYF
many,TRBJ2-2,TRBD2,TRBV7-2,TGTGCCAGCAGCCCTAGGGGTCTAGCGGGAGGCACCGGGGAGCTGTTTTTT,CASSPRGLAGGTGELFF
few,TRBJ2-1,.,TRBV20-1,TGCAGTGCAGCTTTAGCGGCCTCCTACAATGAGCAGTTCTTC,CSAALAASYNEQFF
few,TRBJ1-3,TRBD1,TRBV7-2,TGTGCCAGCAGCCCAGACAGGGCAAGGGGTGGAAACACCATATATTTT,CASSPDRARGGNTIYF
.,TRBJ2-1,TRBD2,TRBV4-1,TGCGCCAGCAGCCAAGGCCGCGGACTAGCGGGAGGGGGTGAGCAGTTCTTC,CASSQGRGLAGGGEQFF
few,TRBJ2-7,TRBD2,TRBV20-1,TGCAGTGCTACGGGACTAGCGGGAGTCTCCTACGAGCAGTACTTC,CSATGLAGVSYEQYF
many,TRBJ2-1,TRBD2,TRBV12-3/TRBV12-4,TGTGCCAGCAGTTTAGCGGGGACTAGCGGGCACTATGAGCAGTTCTTC,CASSLAGTSGHYEQFF
.,TRBJ2-2,TRBD2,TRBV20-1,TGCAGTGCTAGAGAGTCTCAGCGGGGTGTCGGGGAGCTGTTTTTT,CSARESQRGVGELFF
few,TRBJ2-2,.,TRBV4-3,TGCGCCAGCAGCCAAGAGTCGGGCACCGGGGAGCTGTTTTTT,CASSQESGTGELFF
.,TRBJ2-3,.,TRBV7-2,TGTGCCAGCAGCATCATGGCCCCCGGAGTGACAGATACGCAGTATTTT,CASSIMAPGVTDTQYF
.,TRBJ2-5,TRBD2,TRBV27,TGTGCCAGCAGCCCATCCTTAGCGGGATCGGAGGCCCAGTACTTC,CASSPSLAGSEAQYF
few,TRBJ2-7,.,TRBV5-4,TGTGCCAGCAGCTTGCCGCCAGGTCGGGGCGAGCAGTACTTC,CASSLPPGRGEQYF
few,TRBJ1-1,TRBD1,TRBV7-3,TGTGCCAGCAGCTCCGATCGGACAGGCACTGAAGCTTTCTTT,CASSSDRTGTEAFF
few,TRBJ2-1,.,TRBV7-2,TGTGCCAGCCGGAGGGACAGTCACAATGAGCAGTTCTTC,CASRRDSHNEQFF
few,TRBJ1-4,TRBD1,TRBV7-2,TGTGCCAGCAGCTCCAACTCAGGGGGCAATGAAGAAAAACTGTTTTTT,CASSSNSGGNEEKLFF
many,TRBJ2-4,TRBD1,TRBV10-3,TGTGCCATCAGTGAGTCCCCCAGGGGGCAGGAAAACATTCAGTACTTC,CAISESPRGQENIQYF
many,TRBJ2-2,TRBD2,TRBV20-1,TGCAGTGCGCAGCGGGAGATTCCATCCGGGGAGCTGTTTTTT,CSAQREIPSGELFF
.,TRBJ1-4,.,TRBV12-3/TRBV12-4,TGTGCCAGCAGTTTTCTGTCAGGGAGGGAAAAACTGTTTTTT,CASSFLSGREKLFF
many,TRBJ2-7,TRBD1,TRBV4-3,TGCGCCAGCAGCCAAGATATGACAGGGCCCTACGAGCAGTACTTC,CASSQDMTGPYEQYF
few,TRBJ2-1,.,TRBV20-1,TGCAGTGCTCCGACCACGACCTACAATGAGCAGTTCTTC,CSAPTTTYNEQFF
many,TRBJ2-3,TRBD2,TRBV10-3,TGTGCCATCACCCAAATTGGACTAGCGGGAGTGGAAACGCAGTATTTT,CAITQIGLAGVETQYF
many,TRBJ2-1,TRBD1,TRBV20-1,TGCAGTGCTAGAGACAGGGGGAATGAGCAGTTCTTC,CSARDRGNEQFF
.,TRBJ1-5,.,TRBV20-1,TGCAGTGCTCTTCAGTTCGGTAATCAGCCCCAGCATTTT,CSALQFGNQPQHF
.,TRBJ2-3,TRBD2,TRBV6-2/TRBV6-3,TGTACCATCAGTTACTTGGGACTAGCGGGAGGGACGTCAGATACGCAGTATTTT,CTISYLGLAGGTSDTQYF
.,TRBJ2-7,.,TRBV30,TGTGCCTGGGCAGGCGAGGGGCCCCTGGGGCAGTACTTC,CAWAGEGPLGQYF
.,TRBJ2-3,TRBD2,TRBV12-5,TGTGCTAGTGGTCGGAGCGGGGATTACACAGATACGCAGTATTTT,CASGRSGDYTDTQYF
few,TRBJ2-1,.,TRBV6-2/TRBV6-3,TGTGCCAGCAGTTACCGTCCTGTCGGGTCGAGCTCCTACAATGAGCAGTTCTTC,CASSYRPVGSSSYNEQFF
few,TRBJ2-1,.,TRBV12-3/TRBV12-4,TGTGCCAGCAGTTTCTGGGAGCGTGAGCAGTTCTTC,CASSFWEREQFF
few,TRBJ2-3,.,TRBV23-1,TGCGCCAGCAGTCACCCCCGAATACAGGACTTCACAGATACGCAGTATTTT,CASSHPRIQDFTDTQYF
.,TRBJ2-7,.,TRBV12-3/TRBV12-4,TGTGCCAGCAGTTTAGCCGGGACCCTCTACGAGCAGTACTTC,CASSLAGTLYEQYF
.,TRBJ2-7,TRBD2,TRBV7-8,TGTGCCAGCAGCTTAGGGGGACTAGCGGACGAGCAGTACTTC,CASSLGGLADEQYF
.,TRBJ2-1,TRBD1,TRBV12-3/TRBV12-4,TGTGCCAGCACCCGGGACAGGGTAGACAATGAGCAGTTCTTC,CASTRDRVDNEQFF
few,TRBJ2-1,.,TRBV5-4,TGTGCCAGCAGCTTGGGTTTTATTACCACCTACAATGAGCAGTTCTTC,CASSLGFITTYNEQFF
many,TRBJ2-6,TRBD1,TRBV6-7,TGTGCCAGCACTCCGGGACAGGGTGACCCTGGGGCCAACGTCCTGACTTTC,CASTPGQGDPGANVLTF
many,TRBJ2-7,TRBD1,TRBV18,TGTGCCAGCTATCGCGAGGGGGCGATGGGCGAGCAGTACTTC,CASYREGAMGEQYF
many,TRBJ2-1,.,TRBV29-1,TGCAGCGCCAAAGCGTACAATGAGCAGTTCTTC,CSAKAYNEQFF
many,TRBJ2-5,.,TRBV19,TGTGCCAGTAGTTGGGGGTTCGGAGAGACCCAGTACTTC,CASSWGFGETQYF
.,TRBJ2-7,.,TRBV19,TGTGCCAGTAGCCTCTCTTGGGGGGTGGCTTACGAGCAGTACTTC,CASSLSWGVAYEQYF
many,TRBJ1-1,.,TRBV10-1,TGCGCCAGCAGCCCTTGGTCGGACCGCACTGAAGCTTTCTTT,CASSPWSDRTEAFF
.,TRBJ2-6,.,TRBV20-1,TGCAGTGCTAGGTCGGGGCCCACAGGTGGGGCCAACGTCCTGACTTTC,CSARSGPTGGANVLTF
.,TRBJ2-3,.,TRBV20-1,TGCAGTGCTAGGTTGGGGAGCACAGATACGCAGTATTTT,CSARLGSTDTQYF
few,TRBJ2-1,TRBD2,TRBV6-2/TRBV6-3,TGTGCCAGCAGTTACATTACTAGCGGGAGAGATGAGCAGTTCTTC,CASSYITSGRDEQFF
few,TRBJ2-7,TRBD2,TRBV6-1,TGTGCCAGCAGTGGGACTAGCGTACCCTACGAGCAGTACTTC,CASSGTSVPYEQYF
.,TRBJ1-4,.,TRBV20-1,TGCAGTGCCCCGGCCGGACGGGCAGGGGAAAAACTGTTTTTT,CSAPAGRAGEKLFF
.,TRBJ2-3,TRBD2,TRBV9,TGTGCCAGCAGCGTAGCGGCGGGAGGGGTCTCAGATACGCAGTATTTT,CASSVAAGGVSDTQYF
.,TRBJ2-3,.,TRBV7-2,TGTGCCACCCAACGTTATTATAGGGACCTCACAGATACGCAGTATTTT,CATQRYYRDLTDTQYF
few,TRBJ1-4,.,TRBV5-5,TGTGCCAGCAGCTCGGGACGGACCGCAACTAATGAAAAACTGTTTTTT,CASSSGRTATNEKLFF
many,TRBJ2-3,TRBD2,TRBV7-3,TGTGCCAGCAGCCCGAGCGGGAGTTTTACAGATACGCAGTATTTT,CASSPSGSFTDTQYF
many,TRBJ1-2,.,TRBV6-2/TRBV6-3,TGTGCCAGCAGTTACCCGGAACGGCGCTATGGCTACACCTTC,CASSYPERRYGYTF
few,TRBJ2-7,TRBD2,TRBV5-1,TGCGCCAGCAGCTACCTAGCGGGAGGGTTCGAGCAGTACTTC,CASSYLAGGFEQYF
many,TRBJ2-7,TRBD1,TRBV7-8,TGTGCCAGCAGCTTGACCCGGGACAGGCGATCCTACGAGCAGTACTTC,CASSLTRDRRSYEQYF
.,TRBJ2-1,TRBD2,TRBV6-5,TGTGCCAGCAGTTACTCTATGGGCGGGGGGTACAATGAGCAGTTCTTC,CASSYSMGGGYNEQFF
many,TRBJ2-7,.,TRBV6-5,TGTGCCAGCAGTAACCTAATCGGGGGTAACGAGCAGTACTTC,CASSNLIGGNEQYF
.,TRBJ2-3,TRBD1,TRBV5-1,TGCGCCAGCAGCAGGAGGGCCGGGACAGGGCGCACAGATACGCAGTATTTT,CASSRRAGTGRTDTQYF
.,TRBJ2-1,TRBD2,TRBV6-2/TRBV6-3,TGTGCCAGCAGTTACTCCACTAGCGGGAGGGCCTTTGAGCAGTTCTTC,CASSYSTSGRAFEQFF